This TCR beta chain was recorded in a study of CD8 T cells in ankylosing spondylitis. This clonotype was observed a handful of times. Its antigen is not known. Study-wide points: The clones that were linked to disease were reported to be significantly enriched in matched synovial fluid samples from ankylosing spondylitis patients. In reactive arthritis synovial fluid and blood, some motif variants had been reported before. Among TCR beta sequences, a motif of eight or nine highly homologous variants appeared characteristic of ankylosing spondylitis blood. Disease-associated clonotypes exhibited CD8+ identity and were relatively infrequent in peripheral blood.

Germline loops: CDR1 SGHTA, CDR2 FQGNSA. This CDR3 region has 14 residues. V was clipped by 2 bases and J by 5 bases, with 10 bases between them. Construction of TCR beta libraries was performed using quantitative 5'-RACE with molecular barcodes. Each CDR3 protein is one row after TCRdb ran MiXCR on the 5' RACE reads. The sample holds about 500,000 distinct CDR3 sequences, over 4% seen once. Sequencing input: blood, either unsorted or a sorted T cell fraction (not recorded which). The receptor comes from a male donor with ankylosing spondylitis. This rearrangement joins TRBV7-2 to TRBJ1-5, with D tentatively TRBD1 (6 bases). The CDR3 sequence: CASSLYKGDQPQHF. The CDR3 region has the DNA TGTGCCAGCAGCTTATACAAGGGGGATCAGCCCCAGCATTTT.